This is a list of T cell receptor beta chains from one sample in a study of blood T cell repertoires in COVID-19. The method was immunoSEQ multiplex PCR; TCRdb's version includes in-frame clones alone and lacks a portion of them. The repertoire consists of roughly 100,000 clones, with about 76% occurring once and the leading ten covering 30% to 45%. Specimen: peripheral blood. These TCRs come from an elderly man with acute or convalescent COVID-19. CDR3s include the opening cysteine and the closing phenylalanine or tryptophan. D genes are given only for firm matches. Clone size is given for some rows only: seen once, a few or many times, or a class if the clone is expanded.

- TRBJ2-2 TRBV5-6 - TGTGCCAGCAGCCATACAGCCACCGGGGAGCTGTTTTTT CASSHTATGELFF
- TRBJ2-4 TRBV6-5 - TGTGCCAGCAGTTACTCGGGACACCCAGCCAAAAACATTCAGTACTTC CASSYSGHPAKNIQYF
- TRBJ1-3 TRBV6-5 few TGTGCCAGCACCGCCAGGGACTCTGGAAACACCATATATTTT CASTARDSGNTIYF
- TRBJ2-2 TRBV29-1 - TGCAGCGGAAAAACAGGAAAGGGGTCCGGGGAGCTGTTTTTT CSGKTGKGSGELFF
- TRBJ1-1 TRBV9 - TGTGCCAGCAGCTCACAGGGAGGGACTGAAGCTTTCTTT CASSSQGGTEAFF
TRBD1 TRBJ2-7 TRBV29-1 - TGCAGCGTTGAAATACAGGGGTGGGAGCAGTACTTC CSVEIQGWEQYF
TRBD2 TRBJ2-2 TRBV5-1 once TGCGCCAGCAGCTTGTCTCCTAGCGGGAAGGGCACCGGGGAGCTGTTTTTT CASSLSPSGKGTGELFF
- TRBJ2-7 TRBV30 - TGTGCCTGGAGTGGGCAGGGCTACGAGCAGTACTTC CAWSGQGYEQYF
TRBD2 TRBJ2-1 TRBV7-9 few TGTGCCAGCAGCGTTAGAGCTAGGGGCGGGAGAATCAACAATGAGCAGTTCTTC CASSVRARGGRINNEQFF
- TRBJ1-1 TRBV20-1 - TGCAGTGCCGCAGGGGACACTGAAGCTTTCTTT CSAAGDTEAFF
- TRBJ2-7 TRBV3-1/TRBV3-2 once TGTGCCAGCAGCCCGTTGACTATACCCTACGAGCAGTACTTC CASSPLTIPYEQYF
- TRBJ2-3 TRBV7-2 - TGTGCCAGCAGCTTGGGCAGGATCACAGATACGCAGTATTTT CASSLGRITDTQYF
TRBD1 TRBJ2-7 TRBV7-9 - TGTGCCAGCAGCCATCGGACAGGGACCGTTTACGAGCAGTACTTC CASSHRTGTVYEQYF
- TRBJ1-2 TRBV6-2/TRBV6-3 - TGTGCCAGCAGTTACTCAAGGGGCCAGTATGGCTACACCTTC CASSYSRGQYGYTF
- TRBJ1-6 TRBV9 - TGTGCCAGCAGCGGGACAGCCTATAATTCACCCCTCCACTTT CASSGTAYNSPLHF
TRBD2 TRBJ2-3 TRBV6-2/TRBV6-3 - TGTGCCAGCAGTTACGATCGACTAGCGGGTCGAGATACAGATACGCAGTATTTT CASSYDRLAGRDTDTQYF